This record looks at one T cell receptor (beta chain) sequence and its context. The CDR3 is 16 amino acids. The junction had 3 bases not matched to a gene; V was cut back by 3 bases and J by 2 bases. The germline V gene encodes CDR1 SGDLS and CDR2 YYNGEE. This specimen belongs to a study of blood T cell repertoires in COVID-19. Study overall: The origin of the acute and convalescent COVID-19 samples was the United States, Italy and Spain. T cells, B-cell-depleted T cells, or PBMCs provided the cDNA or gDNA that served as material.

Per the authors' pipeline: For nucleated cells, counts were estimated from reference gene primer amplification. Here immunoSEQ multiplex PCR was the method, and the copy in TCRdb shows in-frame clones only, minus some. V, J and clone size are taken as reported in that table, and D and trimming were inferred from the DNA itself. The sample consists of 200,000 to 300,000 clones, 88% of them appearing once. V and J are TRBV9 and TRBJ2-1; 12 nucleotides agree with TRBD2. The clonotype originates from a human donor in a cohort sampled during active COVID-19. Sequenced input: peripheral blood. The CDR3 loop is CASSALAGGTYNEQFF. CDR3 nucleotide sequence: TGTGCCAGCAGCGCCCTAGCGGGAGGGACCTACAATGAGCAGTTCTTC.